This TCR beta chain was captured by sequencing in a study of tumor and adjacent non-tumor tissue in lung cancer. Study in general: Patients were aged roughly 30 to 76, about 10 men and about five women, stage I to III.

This clonotype was seen many times. Its matching antigen is unknown. RNA was extracted from bulk tissue without any cell sorting. V was shortened by 3 bases and J by 7 bases, with 10 bases between the two germline ends. CDR3 length: 12 amino acids. The germline gives CDR1 DFQATT, CDR2 SNEGSKA (reference sequence). The library came from three nested PCR rounds adapted from ARM-PCR protocols. MiXCR, run by TCRdb on the multiplex PCR reads, gives a single entry per CDR3 protein. The table records approximately 130,000 distinct CDR3 sequences, around three fifths of them present only once. General study results and limits: Significantly higher TCR diversity was found in tumor than normal lung. Tumor repertoires had a smaller top 100 clone share than normal lung. Tumor TCR diversity, when higher, was linked to shorter survival.

The source is a man aged 25 to 40 with non-small cell lung cancer. The rearrangement uses TRBV20-1 and TRBJ1-5, with D uncertain. Material for sequencing was lung tumor tissue. This CDR3 is CSASGGRQPQHF. CDR3 bases: TGCAGTGCTAGCGGTGGGAGGCAGCCCCAGCATTTT.